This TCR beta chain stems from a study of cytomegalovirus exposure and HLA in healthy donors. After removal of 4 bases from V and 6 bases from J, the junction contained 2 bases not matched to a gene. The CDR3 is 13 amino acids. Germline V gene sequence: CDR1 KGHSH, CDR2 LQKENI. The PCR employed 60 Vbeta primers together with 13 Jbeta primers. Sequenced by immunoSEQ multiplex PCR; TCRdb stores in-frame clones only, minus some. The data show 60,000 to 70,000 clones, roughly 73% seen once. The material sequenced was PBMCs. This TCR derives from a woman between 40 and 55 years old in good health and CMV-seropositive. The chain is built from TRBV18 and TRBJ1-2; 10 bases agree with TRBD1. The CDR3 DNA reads TGTGCCAGCTCACTGGGGACAGGGGATGGCTACACCTTC. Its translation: CASSLGTGDGYTF.